These 14 T cell receptor beta chains share one sample of origin, sequenced in a study of CDR3 diversity in severe acne. TCRdb independently ran MiXCR on the PCR reads; one entry per CDR3 protein. In the table there are some 84,000 distinct CDR3 sequences, 45% to 65% of which are singletons. The sequenced material came from blood. The receptors were sampled from a male donor in good health, without acne.

This sequence joins TRBV20-1 and TRBJ2-7; 8 nucleotides align to TRBD1. The V gene's germline CDR1 is DFQATT and CDR2 SNEGSKA (reference sequence). Trimming at V came to 1 base and at J to 4 bases, leaving 6 bases not matched to a gene. The CDR3 runs 14 residues. CDR3 DNA: TGCAGTGCTAGAGGGACAGGGTCAGGGTACGAGCAGTACTTC. Amino acids: CSARGTGSGYEQYF.

This chain joins TRBV5-1 and TRBJ1-3; 7 bases are a match to TRBD1. Germline V lookup: CDR1 SGHRS, CDR2 YFSETQ. Germline trimming cut 4 bases from V and 1 base from J; bases unmatched to any gene: 5. This CDR3 is 15 amino acids long. The CDR3 DNA is TGCGCCAGCAGCGAACCGACAGGGTCTGGAAACACCATATATTTT. Amino acid sequence: CASSEPTGSGNTIYF.

As for this clonotype: A read error may be the cause here, since a much bigger clone is one base away. The chain carries TRBV18 and TRBJ2-5; 11 bases agree with TRBD2. V trimming: 8 bases; J trimming: 1 base; junction bases outside the gene matches: 6. The CDR3 is 15 residues long. Per germline, CDR1 KGHSH and CDR2 LQKENI. CDR3 DNA sequence: TGTGCCAGCCCGCCTAGCGGGGGGAGCCAAGAGACCCAGTACTTC. This encodes CASPPSGGSQETQYF.

This clonotype was seen many times. This rearrangement joins TRBV19 to TRBJ2-3; no firm D call. V lost 6 bases to trimming and J lost 1 base, with 14 bases between them. Germline-derived CDR1 and CDR2 are LNHDA and SQIVND (reference sequence). CDR3 length: 15 residues. The CDR3 loop reads CASSIRRSGTDTQYF. CDR3 in DNA: TGTGCCAGTAGCATAAGAAGGTCGGGCACAGATACGCAGTATTTT.

V usage is TRBV10-3 and J usage is TRBJ2-7, with a possible D match to TRBD2 (5 bases). Germline V CDR1 and CDR2: ENHRY, SYGVKD. The germline V and J ends were trimmed by 10 bases and 1 base, with 23 bases remaining between them. The CDR3 is 16 residues long. Written as DNA, the CDR3 is TGTGCCAGCAGGTCAAAAGGGCTAGCTCGATCCTACGAGCAGTACTTC. Translation: CASRSKGLARSYEQYF.

The chain combines TRBV29-1 with TRBJ1-4; tentatively, D is TRBD1 (6 bases). The CDR3 sequence is 12 residues long. Germline lookup yields CDR1 SQVTM and CDR2 ANQGSEA. With 7 bases removed from V and 4 bases from J, the gap between germline ends came to 10 bases. CDR3 region: CSARTDNEKLFF. In DNA, the CDR3 is TGCAGCGCTCGGACAGATAATGAAAAACTGTTTTTT.

By frequency in the sample, this clonotype is medium-sized. The chain is built from TRBV9 and TRBJ1-3, with 7 bases identical to TRBD1. V lost 4 bases, J lost 6 bases, and 13 bases stayed unmatched. The CDR3 has 16 amino acids. Per germline, CDR1 SGDLS and CDR2 YYNGEE. The CDR3 DNA reads TGTGCCAGCAGCCCCCCACTTACAGGGGTTACAAACACCATATATTTT. Its protein is CASSPPLTGVTNTIYF.

About this clonotype itself: Given a much more abundant clone one base away, this may be a read error. The J gene is TRBJ2-7, the V gene TRBV6-5; 9 bases fit TRBD1. Germline CDR1 is MNHEY and CDR2 is SVGAGI. This CDR3 has 15 residues. With V trimmed by 2 bases and J by 5 bases, 7 bases remained unmatched. CDR3 DNA: TGTGCCAGCAGTTACCCGCCGACAGGGGGGGACGAGCAGTACTTC. Its protein product is CASSYPPTGGDEQYF.

The chain links TRBV20-1 to TRBJ1-5; 7 positions match TRBD1. V dropped 5 bases and J dropped 6; count of bases not matched to a gene: 10. The CDR3 contains 14 residues. The germline gives CDR1 DFQATT, CDR2 SNEGSKA (reference sequence). This chain's CDR3 is CSAQITGVGQPQHF. CDR3 in DNA: TGCAGTGCTCAGATCACAGGGGTTGGTCAGCCCCAGCATTTT.

Worth noting for this clonotype: The junction differs from germline at one of its ends, possibly a read error. The chain joins TRBV7-9 to TRBJ1-1; 7 positions agree with TRBD1. The CDR3 is 15 amino acids. The germline gives CDR1 SEHNR, CDR2 FQNEAQ (reference sequence). This chain's CDR3 is CASSQADRDATEAFF. CDR3 in DNA: TGCGCCAGCAGCCAAGCCGACAGGGACGCCACTGAAGCTTTCTTT.

This sequence joins TRBV25-1 and TRBJ2-1; TRBD2 matches at 16 bases. The CDR3 is 16 residues long. The trim removed 2 bases at V and 9 bases at J, leaving 4 bases unmatched. Germline V CDR1 and CDR2: MGHDK, SYGVNS. CDR3 DNA: TGTGCCAGCAGTGAAGGGACTAGCGGGGGGGCGGGTGAGCAGTTCTTC. It yields the protein CASSEGTSGGAGEQFF.

The rearrangement uses TRBV24-1 and TRBJ1-5; no definite D call. The CDR3 runs to 13 residues. V dropped 4 bases and J dropped 3 bases, with 6 bases sitting between them. Germline CDR1 reads KGHDR; CDR2 reads SFDVKD. CDR3 sequence: CATSDTHNQPQHF. In DNA, the CDR3 is TGTGCCACCAGTGACACTCACAATCAGCCCCAGCATTTT.

Points on this clonotype: A read error may produce the germline difference seen at one junction end. The gene calls are TRBV6-5 and TRBJ1-1; 9 positions agree with TRBD1. The CDR3 has 16 residues. Looked up from germline, CDR1 is MNHEY and CDR2 is SVGAGI. CDR3 in amino acids: CAGSSTPGQGGPEAFF. DNA for the CDR3: TGTGCCGGCAGTTCAACACCGGGACAGGGAGGACCTGAAGCTTTCTTT.

This clonotype was seen ten or more times. The chain recombines TRBV28 with TRBJ1-4; D might be TRBD1 (5 bases). Germline loops: CDR1 MDHEN, CDR2 SYDVKM. This CDR3 comprises 14 residues. V gave up 6 bases and J gave up 4 bases, with 12 bases separating them. The CDR3 region is CASSQTVFNEKLFF. CDR3 DNA sequence: TGTGCCAGCAGCCAGACAGTATTTAATGAAAAACTGTTTTTT.